These 18 T cell receptor beta chains were all obtained from the same sample, sequenced in a study of blood T cell repertoires in COVID-19. Measured with immunoSEQ multiplex PCR; TCRdb has only the in-frame clones, and not every one. Counted here are about 83,000 clones, more than 75% occurring once; the ten biggest clones make up roughly a fifth. The specimen was peripheral blood. The receptors derive from a woman over 75 with active or convalescent COVID-19.

The V gene is TRBV5-4, the J gene TRBJ2-7, with 10 bases lining up with TRBD1. The CDR3 is 15 residues long. The junction had 5 bases not matched to a gene; V was cut back by 4 bases and J by 1 base. Germline V CDR1 and CDR2: SGHNT, YYREEE (reference sequence). Here the CDR3 DNA reads TGTGCCAGCAGCCTACCGGGACAGGGGTCCTACGAGCAGTACTTC. Amino acid sequence: CASSLPGQGSYEQYF.

The rearrangement links TRBV5-1 to TRBJ2-3; no reliable D call. V lost 0 bases and J lost 0, with 8 bases in between. This CDR3 comprises 15 residues. CDR1 and CDR2 from the germline V gene are SGHRS and YFSETQ. This chain's CDR3 is CASSLGPRSTDTQYF. Written as DNA, the CDR3 is TGCGCCAGCAGCTTGGGGCCTAGAAGCACAGATACGCAGTATTTT.

CDR3 loop: CASSLERGSYNEQFF. CDR3 nucleotide sequence: TGTGCCAGCAGCTTAGAGCGGGGCTCCTACAATGAGCAGTTCTTC. The gene calls are TRBV7-3 and TRBJ2-1, with 7 bases aligning to TRBD2. The CDR3 runs 15 residues. V gave up 2 bases and J gave up 0 bases; unmatched junction bases: 1. Germline CDR1 is SGHTA and CDR2 is FQGTGA.

The chain couples TRBV5-1 to TRBJ1-2; 7 positions match TRBD1. V lost 7 bases to trimming and J lost 0 bases; unmatched junction nucleotides: 6. The CDR3 sequence is 14 residues long. Germline CDR1 reads SGHRS; CDR2 reads YFSETQ. CDR3 nucleotide sequence: TGCGCCAGCGCGGCTGGGACAGCTAACTATGGCTACACCTTC. Amino acids: CASAAGTANYGYTF.

The rearrangement links TRBV19 to TRBJ1-3, with D possibly being TRBD1 (6 bases). The CDR3 runs to 16 residues. Germline assignment: CDR1 LNHDA and CDR2 SQIVND (reference sequence). V was cut by 5 bases and J by 0 bases, with 14 bases left in between. Here the CDR3 reads CASSRIRDTSGNTIYF. CDR3 nucleotides: TGTGCCAGTAGTCGAATCCGGGACACCTCTGGAAACACCATATATTTT.

Here the CDR3 DNA reads TGTGCCACCAGTGAGGGAGGTCTTCGAGGCTACACCTTC. Its translation: CATSEGGLRGYTF. The chain has TRBV24-1 and TRBJ1-2, with D unclear. CDR3 length: 13 residues. Germline V gene sequence: CDR1 KGHDR, CDR2 SFDVKD. Trimming left V 4 bases short and J 8 bases short, with 13 bases between.

The chain uses TRBV12-3 or TRBV12-4 and TRBJ2-4; no firm D call. Between the trimmed V and J ends, which lost 6 bases and 8 bases, there was a span of 8 bases. The CDR3 has 11 residues. In DNA form, the CDR3 reads TGTGCCAGCAGGGGCTCGGACATTCAGTACTTC. Amino acid sequence: CASRGSDIQYF.

This clone appeared a few times. V usage is TRBV6-5 and J usage is TRBJ1-6; TRBD1 might be the D (6 bases). The CDR3 length is 15 residues. Germline lookup yields CDR1 MNHEY and CDR2 SVGAGI. Trimming pared 10 bases from V and 7 bases from J, leaving 20 bases between. The CDR3 reads CAIPIRTEDNSPLHF. DNA for the CDR3: TGTGCCATCCCGATTCGGACAGAGGACAATTCACCCCTCCACTTT.

This chain connects TRBV18 to TRBJ2-2, with D possibly being TRBD1 (5 bases). Germline V gives CDR1 KGHSH, CDR2 LQKENI. The CDR3 runs 16 residues. V was pared by 3 bases and J by 0 bases, with 11 bases between. The DNA for the CDR3 is TGTGCCAGCTCACCGATTGGACAATCGAACACCGGGGAGCTGTTTTTT. This translates into CASSPIGQSNTGELFF.

The chain combines TRBV30 with TRBJ1-2; D uncertain. Trimming left V 0 bases short and J 4 bases short, with 9 bases between. The CDR3 is 13 residues long. The V gene's germline CDR1 is GTSNPN and CDR2 SVGIG (reference sequence). In DNA form, the CDR3 reads TGTGCCTGGAGTGTAGGCGCAGGCTATGGCTACACCTTC. This sequence encodes CAWSVGAGYGYTF.

This clone has just one count. The rearrangement uses TRBV4-1 and TRBJ1-2, with D possibly TRBD1 on 6 matching bases. V was trimmed by 1 base and J by 3 bases, leaving 12 bases between them. CDR3 length: 15 amino acids. From germline, CDR1 is MGHRA and CDR2 YSYEKL. Here the CDR3 DNA reads TGCGCCAGCAGCCAAGTTACGGGGGGCGACTATGGCTACACCTTC. This translates into CASSQVTGGDYGYTF.

The rearrangement uses TRBV6-6 and TRBJ1-5; TRBD1 might be the D (6 bases). The V gene's germline CDR1 is MNHNY and CDR2 SVGAGI (reference sequence). V was clipped by 7 bases and J by 0 bases, with 10 bases between them. CDR3 length: 14 residues. CDR3 in DNA: TGTGCCAGCACCAGGGGTGGTAGCAATCAGCCCCAGCATTTT. It translates to CASTRGGSNQPQHF.

This clone turned up a few times. J is TRBJ2-1 and V is TRBV12-5; maybe TRBD1 (5 bases). The germline V gene has CDR1 LGHNT and CDR2 FRNRAP. The CDR3 runs 19 residues. Trimming shortened V by 1 base and J by 4 bases, and 23 bases separated the two germline ends. The CDR3 sequence: CASGLAVINRNFTYNEQFF. The CDR3 DNA reads TGTGCTAGTGGTTTGGCGGTCATCAACAGGAATTTCACATACAATGAGCAGTTCTTC.

The V gene is TRBV11-2, the J gene TRBJ1-1; 7 nucleotides align to TRBD1. The CDR3 has 15 amino acids. CDR1 and CDR2 (germline): SGHAT, FQNNGV. The J segment lost 0 bases and the V segment lost 5 bases, leaving 6 bases of the junction unmatched. The CDR3 nucleotides read TGTGCCAGCAGCATAAGGGGACAGTTGAACACTGAAGCTTTCTTT. Its protein is CASSIRGQLNTEAFF.

V gene TRBV6-2 or TRBV6-3 combines with J gene TRBJ2-5; D call uncertain. V was pared by 2 bases and J by 4 bases, with 11 bases between. Germline V gives CDR1 MNHEY, CDR2 SVGEGT. This CDR3 region has 14 residues. CDR3 amino acids: CASSYLSVGETQYF. CDR3 bases: TGTGCCAGCAGTTACCTAAGCGTTGGAGAGACCCAGTACTTC.

The J gene is TRBJ1-6, the V gene TRBV13; no clear D. Between the trimmed V and J ends, which lost 0 bases and 7 bases, there was a span of 4 bases. Germline V gene lookup returns CDR1 PRHDT and CDR2 FYEKMQ (reference sequence). The CDR3 runs to 13 residues. Here the CDR3 reads CASSLGGNSPLHF. CDR3 DNA: TGTGCCAGCAGCTTAGGGGGCAATTCACCCCTCCACTTT.

This clone was detected a few times. This chain uses TRBV27 with TRBJ2-3, with 8 bases that match TRBD2. CDR1 is MNHEY, CDR2 SMNVEV, per germline (reference sequence). Trimming at V came to 2 bases and at J to 5 bases, leaving 9 bases not matched to a gene. CDR3 length: 16 residues. This CDR3 reads CASSLRGGASKDTQYF. In DNA, the CDR3 is TGTGCCAGCAGTTTACGGGGGGGCGCTTCTAAAGATACGCAGTATTTT.

This clone showed up just a few times. The V gene is TRBV7-6, the J gene TRBJ2-7, with 7 bases identical to TRBD1. In germline, CDR1 is SGHVS, CDR2 FNYEAQ. The CDR3 has 16 amino acids. J lost 2 bases, V lost 0 bases, and 7 bases had no gene match. As DNA, the CDR3 is TGTGCCAGCAGCTTAGCGGTAGGACAGGAGCCCTACGAGCAGTACTTC. This sequence encodes CASSLAVGQEPYEQYF.